The 9 T cell receptor beta chains below were found in one sample sequenced in a study of T cells in Graves' hyperthyroidism and ophthalmopathy (dated by TCRdb to between 2017 and 2020). The library was obtained by multiplex PCR. TCRdb lists the instrument as Illumina HiSeq 2000. TCR beta CDR3 regions were amplified from RNA transcripts. A first-round RT-PCR of the TCR CDR3 used the HTBI primer set with the Qiagen OneStep RT-PCR kit. The public reads were run again by TCRdb, first through fastp at Q25 and then through MiXCR, and only productive beta chains were kept. Each CDR3 protein appears once, grouped with its most common genes and DNA. The sample profile shows over 200,000 distinct CDR3 sequences; about 18% of them were found once. Roughly two fifths of the sample is held by the ten biggest clonotypes. The sample was blood. The receptors originated from a man aged 35 to 55 with Graves' hyperthyroidism.

In this sample, this clonotype turned up many times. The chain combines TRBV7-2 with TRBJ2-3; D perhaps matches TRBD2 (6 bases). The CDR3 contains 14 residues. V lost 1 base to trimming and J lost 5 bases, with 10 bases between them. In germline, CDR1 is SGHTA, CDR2 FQGNSA. Here the CDR3 reads CASSLVGSGDTQYF. The CDR3 coding sequence is TGTGCCAGCAGCTTAGTTGGTAGCGGAGATACGCAGTATTTT.

This clonotype was observed many times. CDR3 DNA: TGTGCCAGCAGCTTAGATGTTGGGGGCAACTCCTACGAGCAGTACTTC. Translated: CASSLDVGGNSYEQYF. This rearrangement joins TRBV11-2 to TRBJ2-7, with D maybe TRBD1 (6 bases). The CDR3 is 16 amino acids. Germline V gives CDR1 SGHAT, CDR2 FQNNGV. Trimming left V 0 bases short and J 0 bases short, with 12 bases between.

There are many counts of this clonotype. The genes are TRBV6-4 and TRBJ2-5; tentative D call: TRBD2 (5 bases). The CDR3 contains 15 residues. V lost 2 bases and J 5 bases, leaving 15 bases between the germline ends. Germline CDR1 and CDR2: MRHNA and SNTAGT. The CDR3 is CASSDVVRRRETQYF. The CDR3 DNA reads as TGTGCCAGCAGTGACGTCGTAAGGAGGAGGGAGACCCAGTACTTC.

This clonotype turned up a few times. This sequence joins TRBV20-1 and TRBJ2-3; 9 bases are a match to TRBD2. This CDR3 has 17 residues. The V segment lost 0 bases and the J segment 2 bases; nucleotides outside the gene matches: 9. CDR1 and CDR2 (germline): DFQATT, SNEGSKA (reference sequence). As DNA, the CDR3 is TGCAGTGCTAGAGATGGGTCTAGCGGGGACTTCACAGATACGCAGTATTTT. Residues: CSARDGSSGDFTDTQYF.

This clonotype occurred a few times. The chain has TRBV20-1 and TRBJ2-1, with TRBD2 matching over 11 bases. CDR1 and CDR2 (germline): DFQATT, SNEGSKA (reference sequence). The CDR3 contains 15 residues. The ends lost 6 bases at V and 0 bases at J; junction bases unmatched: 4. This chain's CDR3 is CSARLAGNSYNEQFF. CDR3 sequence (DNA): TGCAGTGCACGACTAGCGGGGAACTCCTACAATGAGCAGTTCTTC.

This clonotype was observed a few times. V gene TRBV5-1 combines with J gene TRBJ1-6, with D hard to call. The CDR3 has 13 amino acids. The V and J ends lost 0 bases and 6 bases respectively, with 4 bases between them. Germline CDR1 is SGHRS and CDR2 is YFSETQ. CDR3 sequence: CASSLEINSPLHF. The CDR3 coding sequence is TGCGCCAGCAGCTTGGAGATTAATTCACCCCTCCACTTT. Full variable domain (remainder filled in from reference TRBV5-1 and TRBJ1-6): KAGVTQTPRYLIKTRGQQVTLSCSPISGHRSVSWYQQTPGQGLQFLFEYFSETQRNKGNFPGRFSGRQFSNSRSEMNVSTLELGDSALYLCASSLEINSPLHFGNGTRLTVT.

The rearrangement links TRBV9 to TRBJ2-5; D may be TRBD1 or TRBD2 (5 bases each). The CDR3 is 13 residues long. CDR1 is SGDLS, CDR2 YYNGEE, per germline. Trimming stripped 3 bases from V and 5 bases from J, with 11 bases between. The CDR3 DNA sequence: TGTGCCAGCAGCGCCCGAGGGGTGGAGACCCAGTACTTC. Its translation: CASSARGVETQYF.

On this clonotype itself: One base away lies a much larger clone, so this may be a sequencing read error. The chain links TRBV29-1 to TRBJ2-1; D unresolved. The germline V gene encodes CDR1 SQVTM and CDR2 ANQGSEA. This CDR3 spans 12 amino acids. In DNA form, the CDR3 reads TGCAGCGGGCTCCCCAGTTACAATGAGCAGTCCTTC. It codes for CSGLPSYNEQSF.

With regard to this clonotype: Possible read error: a much larger clone is one base away. This chain links TRBV28 with TRBJ2-1; D gene unclear. The germline V gene encodes CDR1 MDHEN and CDR2 SYDVKM. The length of the CDR3 is 13 residues. Trimming stripped 8 bases from V and 4 bases from J, with 12 bases between. DNA of the CDR3: TGTGCCAGCGGCCGTGACCAATACAATGAGCAGTTCTTC. Its protein product is CASGRDQYNEQFF.